The 13 T cell receptor beta chains presented below share a single source sample, sequenced in a study of CD8 T cells in Susac syndrome. RNA was extracted with the RNeasy kit, and a quantity of roughly 0.5 to 1 ug was reverse transcribed using random hexamers. TCRdb processed the immunoSEQ multiplex PCR reads anew with MiXCR; each CDR3 protein has one entry. Of tens of thousands of distinct CDR3 sequences detected, just under 95% appear once; the ten largest clones hold around 0.4%. The sequenced sample was CD8+ T cells from PBMCs. The receptor set was obtained from a human donor with multiple sclerosis.

The chain uses TRBV7-8 and TRBJ1-1; D not certain. Germline CDR1 and CDR2: SGHVS and FQNEAQ. V was clipped by 6 bases and J by 0 bases, with 14 bases between them. The CDR3 totals 15 residues. The CDR3 coding sequence is TGTGCCAGCAGTACCACAGCGGGAGTGAACACTGAAGCTTTCTTT. Encoded protein: CASSTTAGVNTEAFF.

The rearrangement uses TRBV27 and TRBJ2-1, with D possibly matching TRBD2 (5 bases). Germline CDR1 is MNHEY and CDR2 is SMNVEV (reference sequence). V dropped 3 bases and J dropped 5 bases, with 14 bases sitting between them. CDR3 length equals 15 residues. This CDR3 is CASSFTPGIDNEQFF. In DNA, the CDR3 is TGTGCCAGCAGTTTCACACCGGGAATCGACAATGAGCAGTTCTTC.

This clonotype was seen a few times. A read error may explain this, as a much larger clone is one base away. The CDR3 sequence is CASSLTAGYTEAFF. CDR3 in DNA: TGTGCCAGCAGCTTAACAGCGGGCTACACTGAAGCTTTCTTT. This rearrangement joins TRBV7-9 to TRBJ1-1; D not resolved. Germline-derived CDR1 and CDR2 are SEHNR and FQNEAQ (reference sequence). The CDR3 has 14 amino acids. Trimming left V 2 bases short and J 3 bases short, with 10 bases between.

The genes are TRBV4-1 and TRBJ2-1; D is perhaps TRBD1 (5 bases). The tail of the sequence fits TRBJ2-7 better, so the J call may be wrong. Germline CDR1 MGHRA, CDR2 YSYEKL. The CDR3 length is 17 residues. The CDR3 region is CASSQERGWQGRYEQYF. The CDR3 bases are TGCGCCAGCAGCCAAGAGAGAGGTTGGCAGGGTCGGTACGAGCAGTACTTC.

The sample holds one count of this clonotype. V usage is TRBV6-6 and J usage is TRBJ2-4; weak D call: TRBD1 (6 bases). CDR1 is MNHNY and CDR2 is SVGAGI in the germline V gene (reference sequence). The CDR3 length is 15 residues. Trimming removed 6 bases from V and 2 bases from J, with 14 bases in between. Here the CDR3 DNA reads TGTGCCAGCAGGAACCCTACAGGGCCCAAAAACATTCAGTACTTC. It yields the protein CASRNPTGPKNIQYF.

The chain is built from TRBV12-3 or TRBV12-4 and TRBJ2-6; possibly TRBD1 for D (5 bases). CDR3 size: 16 residues. Trimming took off 5 bases at V and 11 bases at J, with 22 bases between the two ends. CDR3 sequence: CASSTLDSSNRDVLTF. In DNA, the CDR3 is TGTGCCAGCAGTACCCTTGACAGTTCGAATAGAGACGTCCTGACTTTC.

The chain uses TRBV29-1 and TRBJ2-7, with 7 bases fitting TRBD1. The CDR3 runs to 14 residues. From germline, CDR1 is SQVTM and CDR2 ANQGSEA. After removal of 6 bases from V and 2 bases from J, the junction contained 10 bases not matched to a gene. The CDR3 DNA follows: TGCAGCGTAGCGACAGGGAGCTCTCCCTACGAGCAGTACTTC. It specifies CSVATGSSPYEQYF.

The chain has TRBV6-5 and TRBJ2-7, with TRBD2 identical over 8 bases. Germline V gene lookup returns CDR1 MNHEY and CDR2 SVGAGI. The CDR3 consists of 15 residues. Losses at the gene ends were 2 bases for V and 2 bases for J; bases not matched to a gene: 5. Here the CDR3 reads CASSYSGSETYEQYF. DNA of the CDR3: TGTGCCAGCAGTTACAGCGGGAGTGAAACCTACGAGCAGTACTTC.

The CDR3 DNA follows: TGTGCCAGCAGCTCCCGACTAGCGGGGGGGCCAGATACGCAGTATTTT. This codes for CASSSRLAGGPDTQYF. The J gene is TRBJ2-3, the V gene TRBV5-6; 14 bases fit TRBD2. The CDR3 covers 16 residues. The V gene's germline CDR1 is SGHDT and CDR2 YYEEEE. J gave up 4 bases and V 3 bases, and 4 bases lay outside the gene matches.

The rearrangement links TRBV29-1 to TRBJ2-1, with TRBD2 matching over 10 bases. Per the germline V gene, CDR1 is SQVTM and CDR2 is ANQGSEA. V was clipped by 7 bases and J by 2 bases; unmatched bases: 2. The CDR3 consists of 13 residues. CDR3 amino acids: CSASGGAYNEQFF. In nucleotides, the CDR3 is TGCAGCGCAAGCGGGGGGGCCTACAATGAGCAGTTCTTC.

This chain connects TRBV20-1 to TRBJ1-1; maybe TRBD1 (5 bases). The V end lost 0 bases, the J end lost 1 base, and 12 bases lay between the germline ends. Germline loops: CDR1 DFQATT, CDR2 SNEGSKA (reference sequence). CDR3 length: 15 residues. The CDR3 region has the DNA TGCAGTGCTAGAGATCTTGGCGGGGCGAACACTGAAGCTTTCTTT. This encodes CSARDLGGANTEAFF.

J is TRBJ2-7 and V is TRBV27; no reliable D call. Germline V CDR1 and CDR2: MNHEY, SMNVEV (reference sequence). The CDR3 is 15 residues long. The V and J ends lost 0 bases and 0 bases respectively, with 9 bases between them. The CDR3 loop reads CASSLSGSSSYEQYF. CDR3 DNA: TGTGCCAGCAGTTTATCGGGGTCTAGCTCCTACGAGCAGTACTTC.

The V and J genes are TRBV13 and TRBJ2-3, with 8 bases identical to TRBD2. Trimming at V came to 3 bases and at J to 8 bases, leaving 7 bases not matched to a gene. The CDR3 is 14 amino acids. CDR1 PRHDT and CDR2 FYEKMQ come from the germline V gene (reference sequence). The CDR3 loop is CASSFSGGRSTQYF. In nucleotides, the CDR3 is TGTGCCAGCAGCTTCAGCGGGGGAAGAAGTACGCAGTATTTT.